The T cell receptor (beta chain) under discussion was sequenced for a study of blood T cell repertoires in COVID-19. The CDR3 length is 15 residues. Unmatched junction bases numbered 6, after V lost 6 bases and J lost 0 bases. CDR1 and CDR2 (germline): MNHEY, SVGAGI. Original data processing: Scientists estimated how many nucleated cells there were by amplifying reference gene primers. Only in-frame clones appear in the TCRdb table, and some are missing; sequencing was by immunoSEQ multiplex PCR. The DNA was the basis for D and trimming; V, J and clone size are from that table. The sample holds some 250,000 clones, approximately 85% seen once.

The sample was peripheral blood. The TCR comes from a man at least 80 years old with acute or convalescent COVID-19. The rearrangement uses TRBV6-5 and TRBJ2-7; TRBD1 agrees at 9 bases. In DNA, the CDR3 is TGTGCCAGCAGGAGCGACAGGGGGACCTCCTACGAGCAGTACTTC. The encoded protein is CASRSDRGTSYEQYF.